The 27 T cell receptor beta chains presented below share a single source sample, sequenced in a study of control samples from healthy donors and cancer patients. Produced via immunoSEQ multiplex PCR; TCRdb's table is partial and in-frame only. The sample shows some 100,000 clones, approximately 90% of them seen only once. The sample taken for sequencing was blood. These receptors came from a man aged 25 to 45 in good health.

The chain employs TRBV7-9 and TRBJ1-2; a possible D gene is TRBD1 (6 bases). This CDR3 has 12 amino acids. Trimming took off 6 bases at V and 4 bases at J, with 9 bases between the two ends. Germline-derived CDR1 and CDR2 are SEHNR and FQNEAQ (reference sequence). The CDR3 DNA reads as TGTGCCAGCAGTGGACAGACCTATGGCTACACCTTC. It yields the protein CASSGQTYGYTF.

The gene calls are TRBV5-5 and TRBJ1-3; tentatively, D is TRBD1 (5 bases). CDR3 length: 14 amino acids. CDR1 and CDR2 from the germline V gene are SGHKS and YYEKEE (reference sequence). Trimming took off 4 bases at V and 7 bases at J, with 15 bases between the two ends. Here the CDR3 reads CASSRSRDSNTIYF. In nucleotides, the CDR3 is TGTGCCAGCAGCCGGAGCAGGGACTCCAACACCATATATTTT.

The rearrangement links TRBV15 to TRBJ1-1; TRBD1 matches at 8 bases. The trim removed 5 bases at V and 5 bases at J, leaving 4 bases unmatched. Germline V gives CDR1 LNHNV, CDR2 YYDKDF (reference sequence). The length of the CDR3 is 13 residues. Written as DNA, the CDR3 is TGTGCCACCAGCCCGGACAGGGCGACTGAAGCTTTCTTT. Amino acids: CATSPDRATEAFF. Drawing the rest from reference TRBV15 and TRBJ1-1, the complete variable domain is DAMVIQNPRYQVTQFGKPVTLSCSQTLNHNVMYWYQQKSSQAPKLLFHYYDKDFNNEADTPDNFQSRRPNTSFCFLDIRSPGLGDTAMYLCATSPDRATEAFFGQGTRLTVV.

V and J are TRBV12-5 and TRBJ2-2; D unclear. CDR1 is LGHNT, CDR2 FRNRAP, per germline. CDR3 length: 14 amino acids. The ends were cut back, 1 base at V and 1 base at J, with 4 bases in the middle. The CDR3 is CASGLGQNTGELFF. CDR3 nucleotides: TGTGCTAGTGGTTTGGGGCAGAACACCGGGGAGCTGTTTTTT.

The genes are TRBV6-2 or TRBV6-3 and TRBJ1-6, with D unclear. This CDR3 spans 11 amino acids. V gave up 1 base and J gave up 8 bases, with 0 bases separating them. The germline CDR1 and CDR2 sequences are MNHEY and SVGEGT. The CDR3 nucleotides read TGTGCCAGCAGTTACTATTCACCCCTCCACTTT. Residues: CASSYYSPLHF.

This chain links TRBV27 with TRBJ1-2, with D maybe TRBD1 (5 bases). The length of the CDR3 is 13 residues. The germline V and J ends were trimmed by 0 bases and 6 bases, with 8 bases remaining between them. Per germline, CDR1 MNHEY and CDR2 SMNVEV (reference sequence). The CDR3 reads CASSLSGRDGYTF. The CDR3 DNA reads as TGTGCCAGCAGTTTATCCGGCAGGGATGGCTACACCTTC.

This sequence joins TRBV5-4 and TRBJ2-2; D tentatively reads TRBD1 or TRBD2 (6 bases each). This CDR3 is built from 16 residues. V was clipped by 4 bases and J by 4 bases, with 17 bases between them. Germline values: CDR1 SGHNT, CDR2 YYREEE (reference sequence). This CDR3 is CASSVDTGAGTGELFF. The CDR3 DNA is TGTGCCAGCAGCGTGGACACGGGGGCCGGCACCGGGGAGCTGTTTTTT.

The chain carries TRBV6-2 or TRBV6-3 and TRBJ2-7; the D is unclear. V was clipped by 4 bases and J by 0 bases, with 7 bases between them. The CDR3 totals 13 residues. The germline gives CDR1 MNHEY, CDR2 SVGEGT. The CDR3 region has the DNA TGTGCCAGCAGTTCCCCCAACTCCTACGAGCAGTACTTC. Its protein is CASSSPNSYEQYF.

The CDR3 loop reads CATGTGNGYTF. The CDR3, as DNA: TGTGCCACAGGGACAGGAAATGGCTACACCTTC. The gene calls are TRBV3-1 (or the pseudogene TRBV3-2) and TRBJ1-2; 8 bases line up with TRBD1. Germline V gene lookup returns CDR1 LGHDT and CDR2 YNNKEL (reference sequence). J gave up 6 bases and V 10 bases, and 4 bases lay outside the gene matches. The CDR3 totals 11 residues.

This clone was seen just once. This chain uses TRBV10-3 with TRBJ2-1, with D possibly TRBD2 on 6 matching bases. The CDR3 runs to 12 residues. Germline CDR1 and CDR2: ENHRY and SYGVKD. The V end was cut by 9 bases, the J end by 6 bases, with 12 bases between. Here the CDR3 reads CAISAGSNEQFF. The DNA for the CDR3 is TGTGCCATTTCAGCGGGTTCCAATGAGCAGTTCTTC.

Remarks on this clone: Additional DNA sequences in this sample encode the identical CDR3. The CDR3 DNA reads TGCGCCAGCAGCTTGAATGCAGGGCCTGGCTACACCTTC. It translates to CASSLNAGPGYTF. This chain connects TRBV5-1 to TRBJ1-2; a possible D gene is TRBD1 (5 bases). The CDR3 runs to 13 residues. The germline V gene encodes CDR1 SGHRS and CDR2 YFSETQ. Deletions cut 1 base from V and 7 bases from J, with 11 bases between. Drawing the rest from reference TRBV5-1 and TRBJ1-2, the complete variable domain is KAGVTQTPRYLIKTRGQQVTLSCSPISGHRSVSWYQQTPGQGLQFLFEYFSETQRNKGNFPGRFSGRQFSNSRSEMNVSTLELGDSALYLCASSLNAGPGYTFGSGTRLTVV.

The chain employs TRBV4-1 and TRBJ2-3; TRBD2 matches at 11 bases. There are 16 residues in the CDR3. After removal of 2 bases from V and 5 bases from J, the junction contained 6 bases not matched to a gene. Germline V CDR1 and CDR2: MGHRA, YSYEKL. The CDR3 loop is CASSQSSGGARDTQYF. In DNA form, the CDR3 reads TGCGCCAGCAGCCAAAGTAGCGGGGGGGCTAGAGATACGCAGTATTTT.

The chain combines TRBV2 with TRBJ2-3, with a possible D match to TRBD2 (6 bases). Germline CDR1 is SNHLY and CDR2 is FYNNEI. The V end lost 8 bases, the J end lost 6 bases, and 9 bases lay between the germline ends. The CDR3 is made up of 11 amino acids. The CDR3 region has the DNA TGTGCCAGCGGGAGGTCCGATACGCAGTATTTT. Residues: CASGRSDTQYF.

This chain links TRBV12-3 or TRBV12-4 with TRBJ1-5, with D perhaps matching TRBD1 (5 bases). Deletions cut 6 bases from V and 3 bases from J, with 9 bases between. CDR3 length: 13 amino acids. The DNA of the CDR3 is TGTGCCAGCAGGAGCGGACACAATCAGCCCCAGCATTTT. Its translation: CASRSGHNQPQHF.

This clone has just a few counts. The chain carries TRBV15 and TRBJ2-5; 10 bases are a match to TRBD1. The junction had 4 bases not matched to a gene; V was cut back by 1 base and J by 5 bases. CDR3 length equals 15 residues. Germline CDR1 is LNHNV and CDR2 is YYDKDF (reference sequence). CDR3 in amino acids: CATSRATGGGETQYF. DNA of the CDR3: TGTGCCACCAGCAGAGCGACAGGGGGCGGGGAGACCCAGTACTTC.

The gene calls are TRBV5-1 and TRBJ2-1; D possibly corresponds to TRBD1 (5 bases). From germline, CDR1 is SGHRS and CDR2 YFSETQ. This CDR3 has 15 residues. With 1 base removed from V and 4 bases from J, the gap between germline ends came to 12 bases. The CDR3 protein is CASSLRGIEYNEQFF. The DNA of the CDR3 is TGCGCCAGCAGCTTGAGGGGCATTGAATACAATGAGCAGTTCTTC.

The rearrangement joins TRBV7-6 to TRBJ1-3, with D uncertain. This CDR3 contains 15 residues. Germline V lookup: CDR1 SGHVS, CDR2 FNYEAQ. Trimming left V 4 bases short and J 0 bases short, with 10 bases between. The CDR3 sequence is CASSSSRTSGNTIYF. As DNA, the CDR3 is TGTGCCAGCAGCTCAAGTAGGACCTCTGGAAACACCATATATTTT.

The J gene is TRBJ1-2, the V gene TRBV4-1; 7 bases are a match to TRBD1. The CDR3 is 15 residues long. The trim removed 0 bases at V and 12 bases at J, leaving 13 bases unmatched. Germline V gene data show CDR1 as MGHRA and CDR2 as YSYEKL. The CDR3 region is CASSQDPLTGEKHTF. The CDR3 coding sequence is TGCGCCAGCAGCCAAGATCCCCTTACAGGGGAGAAGCACACCTTC.

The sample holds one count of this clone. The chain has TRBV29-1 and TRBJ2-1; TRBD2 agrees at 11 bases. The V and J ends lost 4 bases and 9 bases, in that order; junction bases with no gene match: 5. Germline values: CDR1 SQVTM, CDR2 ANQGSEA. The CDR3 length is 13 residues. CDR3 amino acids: CSVGVTSGSEQFF. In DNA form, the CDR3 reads TGCAGCGTTGGGGTTACTAGCGGGAGTGAGCAGTTCTTC.

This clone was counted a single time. Here the CDR3 DNA reads TGTGCCAGCAGACGGGACAGGGCCGGGGAGCTGTTTTTT. Its protein is CASRRDRAGELFF. The chain joins TRBV28 to TRBJ2-2; 9 bases agree with TRBD1. Germline values: CDR1 MDHEN, CDR2 SYDVKM. This CDR3 has 13 amino acids. The ends lost 6 bases at V and 6 bases at J; junction bases unmatched: 2.

The CDR3 region has the DNA TGTGCCAGCAGCTTGAGACAGGACTACAATGAGCAGTTCTTC. Translating it yields CASSLRQDYNEQFF. The chain employs TRBV13 and TRBJ2-1; a possible D gene is TRBD1 (6 bases). The CDR3 spans 14 residues. CDR1 and CDR2 from the germline V gene are PRHDT and FYEKMQ (reference sequence). V was trimmed by 3 bases and J by 3 bases, leaving 9 bases between them.

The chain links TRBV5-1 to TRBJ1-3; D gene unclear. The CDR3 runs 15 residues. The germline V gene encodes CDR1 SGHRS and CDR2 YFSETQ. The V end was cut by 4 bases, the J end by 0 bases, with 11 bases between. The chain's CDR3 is CASSLTGNSGNTIYF. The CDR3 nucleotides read TGCGCCAGCAGCCTGACGGGGAACTCTGGAAACACCATATATTTT.

CDR3 bases: TGTGCCAGCAGCTTAGGACAGGGGGCCTACAATGAGCAGTTCTTC. This translates into CASSLGQGAYNEQFF. The chain uses TRBV9 and TRBJ2-1; 10 nucleotides agree with TRBD1. The germline V gene encodes CDR1 SGDLS and CDR2 YYNGEE. The CDR3 has 15 amino acids. J gave up 2 bases and V 4 bases, and 3 bases lay outside the gene matches.

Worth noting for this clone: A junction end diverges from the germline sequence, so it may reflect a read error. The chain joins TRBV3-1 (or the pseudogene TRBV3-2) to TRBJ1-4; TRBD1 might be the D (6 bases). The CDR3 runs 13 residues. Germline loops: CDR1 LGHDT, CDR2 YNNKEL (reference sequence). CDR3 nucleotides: TGTGCCAGCAGCCCGTCGGGACATGAGAAACTGTTTTTT. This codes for CASSPSGHEKLFF.

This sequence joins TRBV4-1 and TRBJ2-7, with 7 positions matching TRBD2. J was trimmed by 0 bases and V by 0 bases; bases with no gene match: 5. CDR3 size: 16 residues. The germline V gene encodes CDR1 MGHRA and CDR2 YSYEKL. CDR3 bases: TGCGCCAGCAGCCAAGATTTCGGGGGGAGCTCCTACGAGCAGTACTTC. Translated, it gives CASSQDFGGSSYEQYF.

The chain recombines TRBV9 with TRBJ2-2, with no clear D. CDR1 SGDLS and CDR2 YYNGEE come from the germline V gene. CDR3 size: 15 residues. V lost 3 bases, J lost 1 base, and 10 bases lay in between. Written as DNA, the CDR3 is TGTGCCAGCAGCGAAGTAGCTTTGAACACCGGGGAGCTGTTTTTT. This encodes CASSEVALNTGELFF.

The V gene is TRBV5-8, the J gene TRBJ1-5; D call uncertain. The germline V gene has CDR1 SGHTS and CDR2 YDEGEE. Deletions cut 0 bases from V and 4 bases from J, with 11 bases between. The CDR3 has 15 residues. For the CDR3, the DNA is TGTGCCAGCAGCTTGGCGTCAGGTAATAATCAGCCCCAGCATTTT. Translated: CASSLASGNNQPQHF.